The present T cell receptor beta chain was sequenced within a study of cytomegalovirus exposure and HLA in healthy donors. Clones were sequenced by immunoSEQ multiplex PCR, and TCRdb holds only the in-frame ones, with some missing. The sample has about 110,000 clones, around nine tenths seen once. CDR3 length: 15 residues. J lost 1 base, V lost 4 bases, and 5 bases had no gene match. The germline gives CDR1 SGHTA, CDR2 FQGNSA. The chain is built from TRBV7-2 and TRBJ1-1; 8 bases line up with TRBD1. The material sequenced was PBMCs. The receptor was isolated from a young woman in good health and CMV-seronegative. CDR3 sequence reads: CASSSNRGRNTEAFF. Here the CDR3 DNA reads TGTGCCAGCAGCTCAAACAGGGGGAGGAACACTGAAGCTTTCTTT.